This T cell receptor beta chain is from a study of vaccination effects on CD4 cells after COVID-19. Across the study: Subjects were given two BNT162b2 or mRNA-1273 vaccine doses. The study, taken as a whole, reports: Marked clonal contraction of both clone types appeared late after vaccination.

The V end lost 2 bases, the J end lost 2 bases, and 12 bases lay between the germline ends. The germline V gene encodes CDR1 SGHTA and CDR2 FQGNSA. The CDR3 has 15 amino acids. As for this clone: Antigen: not known.

With the ViraFEST assay, the study expanded antigen-specific CD4+ T cells using viral peptide pools, then sequenced them. An approximately 10-day culture period preceded the isolation of CD4+ T cells. Vaccine recipients, nucleocapsid antibody negative, had no prior SARS-CoV-2 infection. In the cultures, half the medium was exchanged for IL-2 medium on days 3 and 7. The assay was immunoSEQ multiplex PCR, and TCRdb's table has in-frame clones only and misses some. Here the sample spans fewer than 40,000 clones, around 67% being singletons. This receptor was obtained from a human donor who received a COVID-19 vaccine. Here the sequenced sample was CD4+ T cells from PBMCs cultured with SARS-CoV-2 spike peptides, taken before COVID-19 vaccination. The V and J genes are TRBV7-2 and TRBJ1-2; D is uncertain. The CDR3 region is CASSLISSGNYGYTF. The CDR3 nucleotides are TGTGCCAGCAGCTTAATTTCGTCTGGGAACTATGGCTACACCTTC.